Each of the 5 T cell receptor beta chains below was sequenced from the same sample in a study of CD8+ T cells in alopecia areata. cDNA reverse transcribed from extracted RNA served as the sequencing template. Assay: immunoSEQ multiplex PCR; the TCRdb copy retains only in-frame clones and omits some. The table shows about 260,000 clones, with about 62% occurring only once. The sample's treatment: oral pan-JAK inhibitor, 5-10 mg twice daily. The sequencing used CD4+ T cells sorted from blood, collected at week 52, from a patient treated with tofacitinib. Source of these receptors: a human donor with alopecia areata.

The chain recombines TRBV29-1 with TRBJ2-7; 7 bases align to TRBD1. Germline assignment: CDR1 SQVTM and CDR2 ANQGSEA. J was trimmed by 6 bases and V by 6 bases; bases with no gene match: 5. The CDR3 contains 11 residues. DNA for the CDR3: TGCAGCGTAGGGGGACAGCGCGAGCAGTACTTC. Translating gives CSVGGQREQYF.

The chain has TRBV30 and TRBJ1-1; perhaps TRBD1 as D (5 bases). Trimming removed 1 base from V and 8 bases from J, with 17 bases in between. CDR3 size: 14 residues. The germline V gene encodes CDR1 GTSNPN and CDR2 SVGIG (reference sequence). This CDR3 is CAWSEEQVGSEAFF. As DNA, the CDR3 is TGTGCCTGGAGTGAGGAACAGGTTGGGTCCGAAGCTTTCTTT.

This clone was detected only once. The genes are TRBV7-2 and TRBJ2-7; 7 nucleotides line up with TRBD1. The V segment lost 0 bases and the J segment 2 bases; nucleotides outside the gene matches: 4. From germline, CDR1 is SGHTA and CDR2 FQGNSA. The CDR3 sequence is 15 residues long. The CDR3 protein is CASSLATGATYEQYF. CDR3 DNA: TGTGCCAGCAGCTTAGCAACAGGGGCCACCTACGAGCAGTACTTC.

The rearrangement links TRBV30 to TRBJ1-3; no clear D gene. The CDR3 is 16 residues long. V shed 3 bases and J shed 0 bases, with 15 bases lying between them. Per the germline V gene, CDR1 is GTSNPN and CDR2 is SVGIG (reference sequence). The DNA for the CDR3 is TGTGCCTGGAGCAAAAATGGAGGACTCTCTGGAAACACCATATATTTT. The encoded protein is CAWSKNGGLSGNTIYF.

The genes are TRBV30 and TRBJ2-4; TRBD1 agrees at 8 bases. The V gene's germline CDR1 is GTSNPN and CDR2 SVGIG (reference sequence). The length of the CDR3 is 15 residues. After removal of 2 bases from V and 1 base from J, the junction contained 4 bases not matched to a gene. The CDR3 nucleotides are TGTGCCTGGAGTTCAGGGGGCCGGGCCAAAAACATTCAGTACTTC. Amino acids: CAWSSGGRAKNIQYF.